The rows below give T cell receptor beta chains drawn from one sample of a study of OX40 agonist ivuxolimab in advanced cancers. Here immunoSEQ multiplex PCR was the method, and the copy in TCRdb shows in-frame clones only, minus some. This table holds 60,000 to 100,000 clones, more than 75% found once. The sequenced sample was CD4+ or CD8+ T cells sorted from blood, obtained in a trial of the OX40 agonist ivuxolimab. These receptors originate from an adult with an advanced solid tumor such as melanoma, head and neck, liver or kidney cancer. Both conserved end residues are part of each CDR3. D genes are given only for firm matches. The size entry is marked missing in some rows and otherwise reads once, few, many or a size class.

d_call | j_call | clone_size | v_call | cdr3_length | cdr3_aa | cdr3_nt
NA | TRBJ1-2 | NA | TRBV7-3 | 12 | CASSLSGVGYTF | TGTGCCAGCAGCTTATCGGGGGTTGGCTACACCTTC
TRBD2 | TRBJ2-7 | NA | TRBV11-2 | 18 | CASSLIGLAGGPAYEQYF | TGTGCCAGCAGCTTGATCGGACTAGCGGGAGGGCCGGCCTACGAGCAGTACTTC
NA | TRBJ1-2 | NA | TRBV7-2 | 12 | CASSLDGYGYTF | TGTGCCAGCAGCTTAGATGGCTATGGCTACACCTTC
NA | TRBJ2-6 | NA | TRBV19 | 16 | CASSQEVGAGANVLTF | TGTGCCAGTAGTCAAGAGGTGGGGGCTGGGGCCAACGTCCTGACTTTC
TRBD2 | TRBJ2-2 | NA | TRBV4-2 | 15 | CASSRTSGRTGELFF | TGTGCCAGCAGCCGGACTAGCGGGAGAACCGGGGAGCTGTTTTTT
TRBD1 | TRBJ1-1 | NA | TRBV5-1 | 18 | CASRREGTGIRGRTEAFF | TGCGCCAGCAGACGAGAAGGGACAGGGATAAGAGGGAGGACTGAAGCTTTCTTT
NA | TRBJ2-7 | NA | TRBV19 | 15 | CASSPLGADSYEQYF | TGTGCCAGTAGTCCCTTGGGGGCCGACTCCTACGAGCAGTACTTC
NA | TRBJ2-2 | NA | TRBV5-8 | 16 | CASSLVFGGHTGELFF | TGTGCCAGCAGCTTGGTTTTCGGGGGACACACCGGGGAGCTGTTTTTT
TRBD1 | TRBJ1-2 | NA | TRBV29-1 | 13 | CSVSRGQGYGYTF | TGCAGCGTCAGTAGGGGACAGGGGTATGGCTACACCTTC
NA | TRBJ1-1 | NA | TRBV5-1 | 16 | CASSLGSTRVNTEAFF | TGCGCCAGCAGCTTGGGCTCGACCAGGGTGAACACTGAAGCTTTCTTT
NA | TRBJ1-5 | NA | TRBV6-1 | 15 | CASSGQRYSNQPQHF | TGTGCCAGCAGTGGTCAGAGATATAGCAATCAGCCCCAGCATTTT
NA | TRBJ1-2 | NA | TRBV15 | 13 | CATSRGDRVDYTF | TGTGCCACCAGCAGAGGGGACCGTGTAGATTACACCTTC
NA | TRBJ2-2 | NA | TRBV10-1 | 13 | CASSLGTTGELFF | TGCGCCAGCAGCCTAGGGACAACCGGGGAGCTGTTTTTT
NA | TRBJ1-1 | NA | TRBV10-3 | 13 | CAISPTRDTEAFF | TGTGCCATCAGTCCTACGAGGGACACTGAAGCTTTCTTT
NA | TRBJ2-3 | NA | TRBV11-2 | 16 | CASSFASAASTDTQYF | TGTGCCAGCAGCTTTGCCTCGGCTGCTAGCACAGATACGCAGTATTTT
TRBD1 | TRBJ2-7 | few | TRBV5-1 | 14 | CASSSGTGTYEQYF | TGCGCCAGCAGCTCGGGGACAGGGACCTACGAGCAGTACTTC
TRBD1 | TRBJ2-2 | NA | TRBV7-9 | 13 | CASSLQGAGELFF | TGTGCCAGCAGTCTCCAGGGGGCCGGGGAGCTGTTTTTT
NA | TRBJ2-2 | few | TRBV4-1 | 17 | CASSQDRDSFSTGELFF | TGCGCCAGCAGCCAAGATAGGGACTCTTTTTCCACCGGGGAGCTGTTTTTT
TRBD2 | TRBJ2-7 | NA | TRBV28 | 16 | CASTSSGGSSYYEQYF | TGTGCCAGCACCTCTAGCGGGGGGTCCTCTTACTACGAGCAGTACTTC
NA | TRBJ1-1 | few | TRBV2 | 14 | CASSLTALNTEAFF | TGTGCCAGCAGTTTGACAGCTTTGAACACTGAAGCTTTCTTT
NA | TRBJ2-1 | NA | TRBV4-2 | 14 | CASSQDLAIDEQFF | TGTGCCAGCAGCCAAGATCTAGCGATAGATGAGCAGTTCTTC
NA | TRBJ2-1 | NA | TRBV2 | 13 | CASSEDRNNEQFF | TGTGCCAGCAGTGAGGATCGAAACAATGAGCAGTTCTTC
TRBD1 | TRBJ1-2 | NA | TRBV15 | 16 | CATSRASDRGFYGYTF | TGTGCCACCAGCAGAGCCTCGGACAGGGGGTTCTATGGCTACACCTTC
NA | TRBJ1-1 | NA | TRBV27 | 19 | CASSPRVGPVGPLNTEAFF | TGTGCCAGCAGTCCCAGAGTCGGACCTGTAGGACCCTTGAACACTGAAGCTTTCTTT
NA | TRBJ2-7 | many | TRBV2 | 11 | CASGREYEQYF | TGTGCCAGCGGCAGGGAATACGAGCAGTACTTC
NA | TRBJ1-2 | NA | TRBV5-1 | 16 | CASSLVSGAIGYGYTF | TGCGCCAGCAGCTTGGTTTCGGGGGCGATTGGCTATGGCTACACCTTC
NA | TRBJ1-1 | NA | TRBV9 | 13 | CASSSTADTEAFF | TGTGCCAGCAGCAGTACAGCGGACACTGAAGCTTTCTTT
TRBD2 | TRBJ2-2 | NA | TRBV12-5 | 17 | CASGLVLREKWAGELFF | TGTGCTAGTGGTTTGGTATTGCGGGAGAAATGGGCCGGGGAGCTGTTTTTT
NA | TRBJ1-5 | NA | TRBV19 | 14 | CASSMGLRNQPQHF | TGTGCCAGTAGTATGGGGCTCCGCAATCAGCCCCAGCATTTT
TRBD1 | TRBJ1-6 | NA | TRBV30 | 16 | CAWATGTGVYNSPLHF | TGTGCCTGGGCAACCGGGACAGGGGTCTATAATTCACCCCTCCACTTT
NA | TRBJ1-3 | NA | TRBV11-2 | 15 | CASSSLLFSGNTIYF | TGTGCCAGCAGCTCCCTTTTGTTCTCTGGAAACACCATATATTTT
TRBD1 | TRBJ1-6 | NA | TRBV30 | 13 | CAWSYRGNSPLHF | TGTGCCTGGAGTTACAGGGGCAATTCACCCCTCCACTTT
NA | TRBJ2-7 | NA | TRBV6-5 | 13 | CASSYSGLNEQYF | TGTGCCAGCAGTTACTCGGGATTGAACGAGCAGTACTTC
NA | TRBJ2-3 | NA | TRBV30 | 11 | CASAGGDTQYF | TGTGCCTCGGCGGGTGGCGATACGCAGTATTTT
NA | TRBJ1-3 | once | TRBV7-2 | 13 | CASRGSDGDTIYF | TGTGCCAGCAGAGGGTCTGACGGGGACACCATATATTTT